This entry concerns a single TCR beta chain. Clones were sequenced by immunoSEQ multiplex PCR, and TCRdb holds only the in-frame ones, with some missing. The repertoire includes some 250,000 clones, just under 90% of them detected once, and around 4.2% sits in the top ten. Per the germline V gene, CDR1 is MNHEY and CDR2 is SVGAGI. The V end lost 6 bases, the J end lost 7 bases, and 15 bases lay between the germline ends. The CDR3 consists of 13 residues. This sample is part of a study of blood T cell repertoires in COVID-19. Study-wide background: COVID-19 samples, acute and convalescent, were from the United States, Italy and Spain. Sources were T cells, B-cell-depleted T cells, or PBMCs; the material itself was cDNA or gDNA.

This study enrolled people aged roughly 18 to 90 from about 26 US geographic areas. Material: PBMCs or T cells enriched from blood (not recorded which). The receptor comes from a woman aged 25 to 45 with acute COVID-19. The chain is built from TRBV6-5 and TRBJ2-5, with D possibly being TRBD1 (6 bases). CDR3 residues: CASSPRPGVTQYF. As DNA, the CDR3 is TGTGCCAGCAGCCCCAGGCCAGGGGTGACCCAGTACTTC.